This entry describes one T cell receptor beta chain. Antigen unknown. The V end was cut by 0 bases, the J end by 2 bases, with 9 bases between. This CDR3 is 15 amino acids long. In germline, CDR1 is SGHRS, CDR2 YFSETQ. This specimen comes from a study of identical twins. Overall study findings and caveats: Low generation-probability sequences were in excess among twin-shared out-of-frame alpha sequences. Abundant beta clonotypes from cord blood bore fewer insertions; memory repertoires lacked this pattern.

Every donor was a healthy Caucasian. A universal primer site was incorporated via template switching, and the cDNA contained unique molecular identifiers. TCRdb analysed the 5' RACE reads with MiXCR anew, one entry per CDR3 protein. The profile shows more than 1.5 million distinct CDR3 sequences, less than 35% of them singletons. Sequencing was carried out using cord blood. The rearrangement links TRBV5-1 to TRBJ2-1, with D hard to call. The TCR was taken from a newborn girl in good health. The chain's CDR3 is CASSLEVATYNEQFF. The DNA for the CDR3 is TGCGCCAGCAGCTTGGAAGTAGCCACCTACAATGAGCAGTTCTTC.